The 2 T cell receptor beta chains below come from one sample, sequenced in a study of blood T cells in healthy people across ages. For the second PCR, which ran for roughly 6 to 12 cycles, a sample-barcoded 5' primer and a J-beta primer mix were used. TCRdb processed the 5' RACE reads anew with MiXCR; each CDR3 protein has one entry. The sample lists over 500,000 distinct CDR3 sequences; 52% were seen once. Sequencing input: blood. These receptors were collected from an elderly woman in good health.

About this clonotype: A much more abundant neighbour one base away suggests this may be a read error. J is TRBJ1-4 and V is TRBV4-2; D possibly corresponds to TRBD1 (6 bases). V was clipped by 3 bases and J by 2 bases, with 13 bases between them. CDR1 and CDR2 from the germline V gene are LGHNA and YNFKEQ. The CDR3 runs 16 residues. The CDR3 bases are TGTGCCAGCAGCCACGTCGGGGACATTACTAATGAAAAACTGTTTTTT. The encoded protein is CASSHVGDITNEKLFF.

This clonotype was observed a few times. The chain employs TRBV28 and TRBJ2-2; 14 positions match TRBD2. Germline CDR1 MDHEN, CDR2 SYDVKM. V shed 2 bases, J shed 6 bases, and the junction held 2 bases outside the gene matches. There are 16 residues in the CDR3. The CDR3 region has the DNA TGTGCCAGCAGTTTAAGACTAGCGGGAGGGCCCGGGGAGCTGTTTTTT. Translating gives CASSLRLAGGPGELFF.